These T cell receptor beta chains were read from a single sample in a study of tumor-infiltrating lymphocytes in primary liver carcinoma. One entry per CDR3 protein, called by TCRdb with MiXCR from the multiplex PCR reads. The data hold 70,000 to 85,000 distinct CDR3 sequences, with 60% to 80% observed a single time. Sample: liver tumor tissue from sampling region 4. The receptor source for this set is a woman between 55 and 75 years old with primary liver carcinoma and hepatitis B virus infection. Both conserved end residues are trimmed from each CDR3. A clone size is listed for some rows: how often the clone was seen (once, few, many), or a class if it is expanded.

abundance	v_gene	CDR3aa
many	TRBV6-1	ASSPTGDYQPQH
many	TRBV29-1	SVGTGYNQPQH
-	TRBV7-9	TSSPQRATDTQY
-	TRBV12-3/TRBV12-4	ARSWTGPADTQY
many	TRBV29-1	SVEDSGSPPYEQY
many	TRBV12-3/TRBV12-4	ASSRLEGEQY
-	TRBV6-5	ASRLDRVNSEAF
many	TRBV30	ALSGQGNQPQH
-	TRBV11-1	ANSIRAIFAQETQY
many	TRBV4-1	ASSQDLTSGSRDTQY
-	TRBV15	ATSREGRSSNNEQF
-	TRBV4-1	AGSQATSGDVNEQF
-	TRBV6-6	ASSGRTGKETQY
many	TRBV7-8	ASSLDSRSRDTQY
-	TRBV11-2	TINLDRPNNEQF
-	TRBV12-5	ASALVQGRIDEQF
-	TRBV11-2	TNSLERQGGTYEQY
many	TRBV6-6	ASGTDSYEQY
-	TRBV4-2	AGSQESAGGSYEQY
-	TRBV6-1	VSSDPRGNRQPQH
-	TRBV6-5	ASRGGDRNTGELF
many	TRBV5-1	ASSLTAGANVLT
many	TRBV11-3	ASSLGREKNEQF
few	TRBV4-1	ASSQEGGWSDIGELF
-	TRBV29-1	FIEGLEAQY
-	TRBV7-9	ASSLARTGRMDEQF
-	TRBV11-3	ASNLSSRPLRTGTQY
-	TRBV29-1	SSEGWDVYT
-	TRBV30	AWSIEGGGVINEQF
-	TRBV14	VSSQLTSGSNEQF
-	TRBV29-1	SIGTRGDEKLF
many	TRBV6-1	ASSKGDLGTYEQY
-	TRBV2	ASQKGILGTNEKLF
-	TRBV20-1	SARSGRAGNEQF
-	TRBV6-1	VNSLREGRYQPQH